This section outlines one TCR beta chain sequence together with its context. This specimen comes from a study of CD8+ T cells in alopecia areata. In germline, CDR1 is LNHNV, CDR2 YYDKDF (reference sequence). The CDR3 totals 15 residues. Deletions cut 0 bases from V and 0 bases from J, with 9 bases between. Isolated RNA was reverse transcribed into cDNA used as the sequencing template. Clones were sequenced by immunoSEQ multiplex PCR, and TCRdb holds only the in-frame ones, with some missing. This sample has about 120,000 clones, with about 61% found just once. The chain joins TRBV15 to TRBJ2-7; no reliable D call. Sequenced sample: CD4+ T cells sorted from blood. The sequence was obtained from a human donor in good health. CDR3 DNA: TGTGCCACCAGCAGAGAAACTCACAGCTCCTACGAGCAGTACTTC. Encoded protein: CATSRETHSSYEQYF.